The 18 T cell receptor beta chains in this list originate from one sample, sequenced in a study of cytomegalovirus exposure and HLA in healthy donors (dated by TCRdb to about 2017). The library was built by means of the immunoSEQ multiplex PCR assay. For the multiplex PCR, a mixture combining 60 forward primers for TCR Vbeta segments and 13 reverse primers for TCR Jbeta segments was used. TCRdb re-hosts the immuneACCESS table, in-frame sequences only. Its copies lack some clones; in the studies checked, an unresolved V gene accounts for under half of them, and the cause for the rest is not known. The sample yields under 200,000 clones; just over 75% were counted once. The ten top clones hold less than 2% of the sample. The sample was PBMCs. The receptor source for this set is a man aged 25-45 years in good health and CMV-seronegative.

The chain combines TRBV10-3 with TRBJ2-6, with D possibly being TRBD1 (5 bases). Trimming left V 6 bases short and J 0 bases short, with 9 bases between. Per the germline V gene, CDR1 is ENHRY and CDR2 is SYGVKD. This CDR3 region has 15 residues. The CDR3 DNA is TGTGCCATCAGACCACAGGACTCTGGGGCCAACGTCCTGACTTTC. It specifies CAIRPQDSGANVLTF.

This clone is a singleton in its sample. The rearrangement links TRBV29-1 to TRBJ2-1, with TRBD2 identical over 9 bases. V was clipped by 7 bases and J by 0 bases; unmatched bases: 13. This CDR3 contains 17 residues. The germline CDR1 and CDR2 sequences are SQVTM and ANQGSEA. The CDR3 here is CSGQGGLAGFSYNEQFF. In DNA form, the CDR3 reads TGCAGCGGACAGGGTGGGCTAGCGGGGTTCTCCTACAATGAGCAGTTCTTC.

A few counts support this clone. V and J are TRBV14 and TRBJ1-4, with D perhaps matching TRBD1 (6 bases). The V gene's germline CDR1 is SGHDN and CDR2 FVKESK. This CDR3 contains 13 residues. Deletions cut 4 bases from V and 5 bases from J, with 8 bases between. CDR3 sequence (DNA): TGTGCCAGCAGCCGGACAGTAAATGAAAAACTGTTTTTT. Protein sequence: CASSRTVNEKLFF.

This clone was counted a few times. The chain carries TRBV10-3 and TRBJ2-4; D remains unclear. V lost 8 bases, J lost 5 bases, and 13 bases lay in between. Germline V lookup: CDR1 ENHRY, CDR2 SYGVKD. The CDR3 runs 13 residues. In DNA form, the CDR3 reads TGTGCCATCCTATCGGAGTCAGAAAACATTCAGTACTTC. Its translation is CAILSESENIQYF.

The V and J genes are TRBV5-4 and TRBJ2-5, with 9 bases identical to TRBD1. The better agreement between TRBJ2-7 and the DNA end casts doubt on the J call. The CDR3 runs 15 residues. The germline V gene has CDR1 SGHNT and CDR2 YYREEE (reference sequence). The CDR3: CASSSTGTGSHEQYF. CDR3 in DNA: TGTGCCAGCAGTTCCACCGGGACAGGGTCCCACGAGCAGTACTTC.

The V and J genes are TRBV18 and TRBJ1-2, with no clear D. The germline gives CDR1 KGHSH, CDR2 LQKENI. Trimming took 6 bases from V and 8 from J, leaving 13 bases between them. The CDR3 spans 12 residues. As DNA, the CDR3 is TGTGCCAGCTCTACGAGTGCGTACGGCTACACCTTC. As protein: CASSTSAYGYTF. Full variable domain (missing parts from reference TRBV18 and TRBJ1-2): NAGVMQNPRHLVRRRGQEARLRCSPMKGHSHVYWYRQLPEEGLKFMVYLQKENIIDESGMPKERFSAEFPKEGPSILRIQQVVRGDSAAYFCASSTSAYGYTFGSGTRLTVV.

This clone was recorded once. The rearrangement uses TRBV5-1 and TRBJ2-1; 10 bases align to TRBD2. V lost 3 bases and J lost 6; bases outside the gene matches: 6. Germline V gives CDR1 SGHRS, CDR2 YFSETQ. This CDR3 region has 15 residues. CDR3 region: CASSSLAGVGNEQFF. The DNA for the CDR3 is TGCGCCAGCAGCTCGCTAGCGGGAGTCGGCAATGAGCAGTTCTTC.

The chain has TRBV7-6 and TRBJ2-1; 10 bases map to TRBD2. Germline assignment: CDR1 SGHVS and CDR2 FNYEAQ. V gave up 5 bases and J gave up 7 bases; unmatched junction bases: 8. The CDR3 contains 15 residues. CDR3 in DNA: TGTGCCAGCAGCCCCGGCGCTAGCGGGAGTAATGAGCAGTTCTTC. It specifies CASSPGASGSNEQFF.

The gene calls are TRBV29-1 and TRBJ1-4; D remains ambiguous. This CDR3 comprises 13 residues. Trimming removed 2 bases from V and 4 bases from J, with 8 bases in between. Germline V lookup: CDR1 SQVTM, CDR2 ANQGSEA. The CDR3 region is CSVETDYNEKLFF. For the CDR3, the DNA is TGCAGCGTTGAAACAGACTATAATGAAAAACTGTTTTTT.

The rearrangement links TRBV5-1 to TRBJ1-1; D gene ambiguous. Germline loops: CDR1 SGHRS, CDR2 YFSETQ. The CDR3 consists of 12 residues. Trimming took off 0 bases at V and 5 bases at J, with 5 bases between the two ends. The CDR3 here is CASSLELTEAFF. The CDR3 bases are TGCGCCAGCAGCTTGGAGCTGACTGAAGCTTTCTTT.

The chain employs TRBV28 and TRBJ1-2, with 10 bases identical to TRBD1. The trim removed 6 bases at V and 0 bases at J, leaving 10 bases unmatched. Germline lookup yields CDR1 MDHEN and CDR2 SYDVKM. The CDR3 is 17 amino acids. The chain's CDR3 is CASRGRDRGLTNYGYTF. The CDR3 DNA reads TGTGCCAGCAGGGGCCGGGACAGGGGACTTACTAACTATGGCTACACCTTC.

The chain links TRBV5-1 to TRBJ2-3; TRBD2 might be the D (6 bases). The CDR3 sequence is 13 residues long. With 7 bases removed from V and 6 bases from J, the gap between germline ends came to 15 bases. CDR1 and CDR2 (germline): SGHRS, YFSETQ. CDR3 region: CASGDPGVDTQYF. CDR3 DNA sequence: TGCGCCAGCGGGGATCCGGGGGTTGATACGCAGTATTTT.

The rearrangement uses TRBV29-1 and TRBJ2-5; 7 bases are a match to TRBD2. With V trimmed by 4 bases and J by 2 bases, 31 bases remained unmatched. Germline V gene sequence: CDR1 SQVTM, CDR2 ANQGSEA. This CDR3 comprises 22 residues. The CDR3 bases are TGCAGCGTTGGCTTTGTAGCGAAACCACGGGGGGAAATGAGGAATCTGCAAGAGACCCAGTACTTC. Its translation is CSVGFVAKPRGEMRNLQETQYF.

This rearrangement joins TRBV29-1 to TRBJ2-7, with 9 positions matching TRBD1. V was pared by 7 bases and J by 4 bases, with 8 bases of the junction left unmatched. The germline gives CDR1 SQVTM, CDR2 ANQGSEA. The CDR3 covers 13 residues. CDR3 DNA sequence: TGCAGCGCCACCGGGACAGGGAGTTACGAGCAGTACTTC. Its translation: CSATGTGSYEQYF.

The chain joins TRBV6-8 to TRBJ2-7; 13 nucleotides align to TRBD2. The CDR3 totals 16 residues. The germline gives CDR1 MNHGY, CDR2 SAAAGT. V trimming: 4 bases; J trimming: 0 bases; junction bases outside the gene matches: 3. The CDR3: CASSSRTSGSSYEQYF. For the CDR3, the DNA is TGTGCCAGCAGTTCCCGGACTAGCGGGAGCTCCTACGAGCAGTACTTC.

The chain joins TRBV7-6 to TRBJ2-7; possible D gene TRBD2, 8 bases. Germline CDR1 is SGHVS and CDR2 is FNYEAQ. This CDR3 has 15 residues. Trimming took 5 bases from V and 4 from J, leaving 18 bases between them. The CDR3 nucleotides read TGTGCCAGCAGCCGGGGGGGAGGGGGCGTGTACGAGCAGTACTTC. Its translation is CASSRGGGGVYEQYF.

The V call is TRBV6-5, the J call TRBJ1-5; the D gene is possibly TRBD1 (5 bases). V was cut by 6 bases and J by 0 bases, with 12 bases left in between. There are 15 residues in the CDR3. Germline V lookup: CDR1 MNHEY, CDR2 SVGAGI. The CDR3 sequence: CASRIGALSNQPQHF. In nucleotides, the CDR3 is TGTGCCAGCAGAATTGGGGCCCTTAGCAATCAGCCCCAGCATTTT.

V gene TRBV27 combines with J gene TRBJ2-7; D is possibly TRBD1 (6 bases). The V end was cut by 1 base, the J end by 12 bases, with 13 bases between. In germline, CDR1 is MNHEY, CDR2 SMNVEV (reference sequence). This CDR3 has 12 amino acids. The DNA for the CDR3 is TGTGCCAGCAGTTTATTAGGGGGTTCTGCGTACTTC. Translated: CASSLLGGSAYF.